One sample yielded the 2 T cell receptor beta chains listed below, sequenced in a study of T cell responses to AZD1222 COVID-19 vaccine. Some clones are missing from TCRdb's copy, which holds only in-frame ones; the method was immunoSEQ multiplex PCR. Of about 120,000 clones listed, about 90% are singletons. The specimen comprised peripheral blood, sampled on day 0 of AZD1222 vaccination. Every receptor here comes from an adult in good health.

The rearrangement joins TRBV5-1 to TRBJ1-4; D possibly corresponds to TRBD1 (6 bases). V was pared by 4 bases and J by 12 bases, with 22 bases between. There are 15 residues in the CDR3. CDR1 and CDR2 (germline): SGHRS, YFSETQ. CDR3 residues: CASSPLAGTQGQLFF. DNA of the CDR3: TGCGCCAGCAGCCCACTCGCCGGGACACAGGGTCAACTGTTTTTT. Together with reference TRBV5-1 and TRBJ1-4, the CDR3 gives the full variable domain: KAGVTQTPRYLIKTRGQQVTLSCSPISGHRSVSWYQQTPGQGLQFLFEYFSETQRNKGNFPGRFSGRQFSNSRSEMNVSTLELGDSALYLCASSPLAGTQGQLFFGSGTQLSVL.

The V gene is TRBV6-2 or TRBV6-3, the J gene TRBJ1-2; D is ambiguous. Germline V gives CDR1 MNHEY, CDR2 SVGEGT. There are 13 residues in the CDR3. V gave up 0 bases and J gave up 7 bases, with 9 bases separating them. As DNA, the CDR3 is TGTGCCAGCAGTTACTCAGGGATTGGTGGCTACACCTTC. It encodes CASSYSGIGGYTF.